This entry lists 2 T cell receptor beta chains sequenced from one sample in a study of T cell responses to AZD1222 COVID-19 vaccine. Only in-frame clones appear in the TCRdb table, and some are missing; sequencing was by immunoSEQ multiplex PCR. The sample gives around 130,000 clones, about 85% of which show up once; around 3% is in the top ten. Specimen: peripheral blood, collected 28 days after the second AZD1222 dose. These receptors were taken from an adult who received the AZD1222 COVID-19 vaccine.

The rearrangement links TRBV28 to TRBJ1-3, with D possibly matching TRBD1 (5 bases). V dropped 5 bases and J dropped 4 bases, with 18 bases sitting between them. The CDR3 loop spans 16 amino acids. Germline CDR1 MDHEN, CDR2 SYDVKM. The CDR3 loop is CASSPSPGMGGNTIYF. DNA for the CDR3: TGTGCCAGCAGTCCCTCCCCAGGGATGGGGGGAAACACCATATATTTT.

This clone was recorded once. CDR3 sequence (DNA): TGTGCCAGCAGCTTAGATCCCGGTCAGCCCCAGCATTTT. Encoded protein: CASSLDPGQPQHF. The chain employs TRBV11-2 and TRBJ1-5; no clear D gene. The CDR3 contains 13 residues. V was clipped by 0 bases and J by 6 bases, with 6 bases between them. Germline V gene sequence: CDR1 SGHAT, CDR2 FQNNGV.